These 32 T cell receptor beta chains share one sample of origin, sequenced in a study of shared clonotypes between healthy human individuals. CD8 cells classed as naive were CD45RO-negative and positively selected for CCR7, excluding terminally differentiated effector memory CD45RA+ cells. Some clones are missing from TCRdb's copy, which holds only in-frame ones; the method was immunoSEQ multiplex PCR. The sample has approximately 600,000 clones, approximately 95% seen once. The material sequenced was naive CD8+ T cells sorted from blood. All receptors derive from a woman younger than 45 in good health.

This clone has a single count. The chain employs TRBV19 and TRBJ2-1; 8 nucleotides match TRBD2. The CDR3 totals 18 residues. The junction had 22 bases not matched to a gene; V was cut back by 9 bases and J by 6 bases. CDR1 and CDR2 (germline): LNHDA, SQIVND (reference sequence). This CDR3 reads CASSPWSRGPSGSNEQFF. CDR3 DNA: TGTGCCAGCTCACCTTGGAGCAGGGGACCTAGCGGGTCCAATGAGCAGTTCTTC.

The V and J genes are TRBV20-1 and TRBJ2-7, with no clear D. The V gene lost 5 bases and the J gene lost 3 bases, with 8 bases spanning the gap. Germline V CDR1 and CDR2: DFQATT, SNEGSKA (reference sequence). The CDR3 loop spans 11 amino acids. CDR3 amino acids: CSAVGFYEQYF. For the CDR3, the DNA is TGCAGTGCTGTGGGATTCTACGAGCAGTACTTC.

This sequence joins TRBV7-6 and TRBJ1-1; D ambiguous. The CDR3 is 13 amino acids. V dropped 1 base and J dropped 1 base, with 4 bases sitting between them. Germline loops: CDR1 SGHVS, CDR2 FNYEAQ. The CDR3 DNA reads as TGTGCCAGCAGCTTAGGATGGAACACTGAAGCTTTCTTT. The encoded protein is CASSLGWNTEAFF.

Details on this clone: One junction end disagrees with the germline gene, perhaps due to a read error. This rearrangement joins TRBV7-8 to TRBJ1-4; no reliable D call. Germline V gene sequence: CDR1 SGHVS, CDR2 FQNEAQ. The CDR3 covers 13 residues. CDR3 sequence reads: CASSNPFPASPSF. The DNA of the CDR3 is TGTGCCAGCAGCAATCCCTTCCCGGCCTCCCCTAGTTTT.

CDR3 nucleotide sequence: TGTGCCAGCAGTTTTAATAGGTACACTGAAGCTTTCTTT. Protein: CASSFNRYTEAFF. This sequence joins TRBV28 and TRBJ1-1, with unresolved D. Germline loops: CDR1 MDHEN, CDR2 SYDVKM. The CDR3 spans 13 residues. The V end lost 3 bases, the J end lost 3 bases, and 8 bases lay between the germline ends.

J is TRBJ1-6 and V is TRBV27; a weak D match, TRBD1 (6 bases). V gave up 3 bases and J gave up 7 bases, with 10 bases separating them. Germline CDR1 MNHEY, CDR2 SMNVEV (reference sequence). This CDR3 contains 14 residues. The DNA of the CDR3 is TGTGCCAGCAGTTTCAGGGGCGGCAATTCACCCCTCCACTTT. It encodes CASSFRGGNSPLHF.

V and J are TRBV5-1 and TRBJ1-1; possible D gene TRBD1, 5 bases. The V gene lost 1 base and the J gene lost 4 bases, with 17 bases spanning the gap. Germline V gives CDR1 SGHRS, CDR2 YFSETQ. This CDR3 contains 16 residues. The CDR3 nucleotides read TGCGCCAGCAGCTTGCGTCAGGGTAATCGGGGCACTGAAGCTTTCTTT. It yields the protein CASSLRQGNRGTEAFF.

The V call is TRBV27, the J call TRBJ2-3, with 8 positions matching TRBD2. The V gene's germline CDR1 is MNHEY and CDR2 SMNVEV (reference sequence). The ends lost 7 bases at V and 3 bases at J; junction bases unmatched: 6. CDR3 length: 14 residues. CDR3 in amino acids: CASTPLAATDTQYF. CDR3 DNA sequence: TGTGCCAGCACCCCACTAGCGGCAACAGATACGCAGTATTTT.

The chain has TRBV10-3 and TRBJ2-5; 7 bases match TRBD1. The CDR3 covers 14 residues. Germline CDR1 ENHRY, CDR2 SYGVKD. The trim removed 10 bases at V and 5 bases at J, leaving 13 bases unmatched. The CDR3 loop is CANTRTGVRETQYF. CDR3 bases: TGTGCCAATACACGAACAGGGGTGAGGGAGACCCAGTACTTC.

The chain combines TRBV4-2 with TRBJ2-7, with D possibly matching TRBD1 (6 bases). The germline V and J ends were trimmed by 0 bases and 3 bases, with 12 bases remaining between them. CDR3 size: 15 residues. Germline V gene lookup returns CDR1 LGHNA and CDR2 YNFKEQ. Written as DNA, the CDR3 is TGTGCCAGCAGCCAAGAAAGCAGAGGGGGCTACGAGCAGTACTTC. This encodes CASSQESRGGYEQYF.

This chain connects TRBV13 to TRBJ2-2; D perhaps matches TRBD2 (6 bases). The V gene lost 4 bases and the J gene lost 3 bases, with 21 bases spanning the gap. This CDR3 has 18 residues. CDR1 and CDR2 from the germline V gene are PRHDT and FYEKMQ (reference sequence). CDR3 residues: CASSSVPGVFEDTGELFF. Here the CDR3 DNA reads TGTGCCAGCAGCTCAGTTCCGGGGGTTTTTGAGGACACCGGGGAGCTGTTTTTT.

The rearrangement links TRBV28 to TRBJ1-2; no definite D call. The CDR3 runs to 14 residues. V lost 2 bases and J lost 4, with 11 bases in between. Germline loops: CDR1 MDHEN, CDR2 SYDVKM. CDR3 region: CASSLRGSSYGYTF. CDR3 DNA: TGTGCCAGCAGTTTACGAGGTTCCAGCTATGGCTACACCTTC.

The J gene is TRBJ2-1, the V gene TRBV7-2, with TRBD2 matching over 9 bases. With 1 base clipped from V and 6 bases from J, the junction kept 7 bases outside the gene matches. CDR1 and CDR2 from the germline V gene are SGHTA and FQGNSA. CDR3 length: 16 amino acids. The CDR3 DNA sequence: TGTGCCAGCAGCTTAGAGTCTAGCGGGGAGAGCAATGAGCAGTTCTTC. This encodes CASSLESSGESNEQFF.

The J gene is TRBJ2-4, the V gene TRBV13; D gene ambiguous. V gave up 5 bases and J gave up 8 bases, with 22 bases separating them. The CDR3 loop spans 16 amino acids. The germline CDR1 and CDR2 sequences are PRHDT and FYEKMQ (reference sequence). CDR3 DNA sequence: TGTGCCAGCAGCGTGAGGCAGAGCAGGTTCCAGGACATTCAGTACTTC. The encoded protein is CASSVRQSRFQDIQYF.

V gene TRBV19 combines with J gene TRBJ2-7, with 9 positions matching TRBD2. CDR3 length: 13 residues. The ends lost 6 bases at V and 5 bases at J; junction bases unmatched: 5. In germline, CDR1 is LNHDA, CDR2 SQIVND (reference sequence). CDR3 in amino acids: CASSGLAKNEQYF. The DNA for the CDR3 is TGTGCCAGTAGCGGACTAGCGAAGAACGAGCAGTACTTC.

CDR3 amino acids: CARGGERQCREQYF. CDR3 in DNA: TGTGCCAGAGGGGGTGAGCGCCAGTGTAGAGAGCAGTACTTC. J is TRBJ2-7 and V is TRBV25-1, with D possibly TRBD1 on 6 matching bases. The ends were cut back, 9 bases at V and 7 bases at J, with 22 bases in the middle. The length of the CDR3 is 14 residues. Germline values: CDR1 MGHDK, CDR2 SYGVNS.

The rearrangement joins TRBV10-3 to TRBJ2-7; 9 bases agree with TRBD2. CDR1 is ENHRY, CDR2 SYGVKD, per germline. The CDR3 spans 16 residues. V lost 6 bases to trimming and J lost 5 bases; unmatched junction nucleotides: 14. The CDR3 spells CAISGKREVLRDEQYF. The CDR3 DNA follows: TGTGCCATCAGCGGGAAGCGGGAGGTCCTCCGGGACGAGCAGTACTTC.

The CDR3 here is CAWSTGVGVEKLFF. CDR3 coding DNA: TGTGCCTGGAGTACAGGGGTGGGTGTTGAAAAACTGTTTTTT. This sequence joins TRBV30 and TRBJ1-4; 7 positions agree with TRBD1. Germline CDR1 and CDR2: GTSNPN and SVGIG (reference sequence). J lost 7 bases, V lost 2 bases, and 7 bases had no gene match. This CDR3 is built from 14 residues.

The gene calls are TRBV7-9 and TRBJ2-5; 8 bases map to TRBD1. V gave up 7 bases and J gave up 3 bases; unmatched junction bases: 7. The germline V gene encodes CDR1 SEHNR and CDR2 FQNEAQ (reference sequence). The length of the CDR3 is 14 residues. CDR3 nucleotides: TGTGCCAGCAACCGACAGGGGAAGGAAGAGACCCAGTACTTC. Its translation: CASNRQGKEETQYF.

The CDR3 loop reads CASIGWGENTIYF. The CDR3 DNA reads as TGTGCCAGCATCGGCTGGGGGGAAAACACCATATATTTT. The J gene is TRBJ1-3, the V gene TRBV2, with D possibly being TRBD1 (5 bases). The length of the CDR3 is 13 residues. Germline CDR1 reads SNHLY; CDR2 reads FYNNEI. V lost 7 bases, J lost 6 bases, and 13 bases lay in between. The variable domain in full, completed from reference TRBV2 and TRBJ1-3, reads EPEVTQTPSHQVTQMGQEVILRCVPISNHLYFYWYRQILGQKVEFLVSFYNNEISEKSEIFDDQFSVERPDGSNFTLKIRSTKLEDSAMYFCASIGWGENTIYFGEGSWLTVV.

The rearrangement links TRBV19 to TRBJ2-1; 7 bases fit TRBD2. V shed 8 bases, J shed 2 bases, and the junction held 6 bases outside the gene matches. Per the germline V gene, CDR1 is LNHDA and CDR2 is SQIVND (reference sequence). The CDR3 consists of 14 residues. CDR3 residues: CASHSGSAYNEQFF. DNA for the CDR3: TGTGCCAGTCATAGCGGGTCGGCCTACAATGAGCAGTTCTTC.

The CDR3 region is CASSSRVDTQYF. The DNA for the CDR3 is TGCGCCAGCAGCTCGAGAGTAGATACGCAGTATTTT. The J gene is TRBJ2-3, the V gene TRBV5-1; D ambiguous. Germline CDR1 reads SGHRS; CDR2 reads YFSETQ. Trimming shortened V by 3 bases and J by 5 bases, and 7 bases separated the two germline ends. CDR3 length equals 12 residues.

In DNA, the CDR3 is TGCGCCAGCAGCCTGCAGACAGGGCTCAATGAAAAACTGTTTTTT. Its translation: CASSLQTGLNEKLFF. The chain uses TRBV5-1 and TRBJ1-4; 7 nucleotides align to TRBD1. The CDR3 consists of 15 residues. The V segment lost 4 bases and the J segment 5 bases; nucleotides outside the gene matches: 8. Germline assignment: CDR1 SGHRS and CDR2 YFSETQ. Variable domain in full (rest from reference TRBV5-1 and TRBJ1-4): KAGVTQTPRYLIKTRGQQVTLSCSPISGHRSVSWYQQTPGQGLQFLFEYFSETQRNKGNFPGRFSGRQFSNSRSEMNVSTLELGDSALYLCASSLQTGLNEKLFFGSGTQLSVL.

In nucleotides, the CDR3 is TGCGCCAGCAGTCAGGACTGGGTCCTCTACGAGCAGTACTTC. It translates to CASSQDWVLYEQYF. This chain connects TRBV10-2 to TRBJ2-7; D might be TRBD2 (5 bases). V was cut by 5 bases and J by 3 bases, with 14 bases left in between. CDR1 WSHSY and CDR2 SAAADI come from the germline V gene. The CDR3 has 14 amino acids.

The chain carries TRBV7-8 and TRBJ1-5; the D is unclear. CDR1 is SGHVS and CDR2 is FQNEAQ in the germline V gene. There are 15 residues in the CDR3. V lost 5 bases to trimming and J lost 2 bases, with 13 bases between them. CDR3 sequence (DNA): TGTGCCAGCAGCCCACCTCGGATCGGCAATCAGCCCCAGCATTTT. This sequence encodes CASSPPRIGNQPQHF.

The CDR3: CASNPLQGTMDNEQFF. DNA for the CDR3: TGTGCCAGCAATCCCTTACAGGGGACGATGGATAATGAGCAGTTCTTC. The V call is TRBV28, the J call TRBJ2-1, with 7 bases lining up with TRBD1. The V gene's germline CDR1 is MDHEN and CDR2 SYDVKM. J was trimmed by 7 bases and V by 7 bases; bases with no gene match: 16. The CDR3 contains 16 residues.

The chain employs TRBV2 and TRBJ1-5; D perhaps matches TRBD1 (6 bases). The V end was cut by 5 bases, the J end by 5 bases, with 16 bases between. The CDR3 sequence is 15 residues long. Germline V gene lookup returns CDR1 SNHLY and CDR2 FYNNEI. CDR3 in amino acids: CASSSGTLAHQPQHF. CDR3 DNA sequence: TGTGCCAGCAGTTCCGGGACACTCGCGCATCAGCCCCAGCATTTT.

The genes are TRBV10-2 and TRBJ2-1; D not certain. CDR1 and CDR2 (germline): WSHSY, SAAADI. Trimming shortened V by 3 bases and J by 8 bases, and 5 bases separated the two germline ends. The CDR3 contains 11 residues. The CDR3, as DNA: TGCGCCAGCAGTGATGGGGATGAGCAGTTCTTC. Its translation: CASSDGDEQFF.

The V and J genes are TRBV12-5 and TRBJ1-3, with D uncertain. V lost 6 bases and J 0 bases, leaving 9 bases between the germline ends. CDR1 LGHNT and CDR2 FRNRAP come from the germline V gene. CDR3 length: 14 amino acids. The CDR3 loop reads CASGTLDSGNTIYF. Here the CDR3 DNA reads TGTGCTAGTGGAACCCTAGACTCTGGAAACACCATATATTTT.

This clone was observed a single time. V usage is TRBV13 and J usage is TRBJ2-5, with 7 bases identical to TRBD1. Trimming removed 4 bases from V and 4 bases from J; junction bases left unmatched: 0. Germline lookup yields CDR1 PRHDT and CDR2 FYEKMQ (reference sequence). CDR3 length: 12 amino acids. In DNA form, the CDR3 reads TGTGCCAGCAGCTCAGGGGGAGAGACCCAGTACTTC. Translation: CASSSGGETQYF.

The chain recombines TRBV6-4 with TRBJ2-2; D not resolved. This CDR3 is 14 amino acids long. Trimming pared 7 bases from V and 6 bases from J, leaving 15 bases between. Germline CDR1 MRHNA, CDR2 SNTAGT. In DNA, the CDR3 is TGTGCCAGCAAATACACTCACGCAGCCGGGGAGCTGTTTTTT. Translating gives CASKYTHAAGELFF.

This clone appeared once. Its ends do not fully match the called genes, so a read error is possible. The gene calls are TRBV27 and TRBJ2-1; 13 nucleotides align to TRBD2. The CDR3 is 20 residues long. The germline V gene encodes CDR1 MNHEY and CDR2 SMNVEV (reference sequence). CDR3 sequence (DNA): TGTGCCAGCAGCTTATCCCTCTCCGGCTGGACTAGCGGGAGTACGAATGAGCAGTTCTTC. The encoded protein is CASSLSLSGWTSGSTNEQFF.